The 10 T cell receptor beta chains below were found in one sample sequenced in a study of cytomegalovirus exposure and HLA in healthy donors. PCR employed 60 Vbeta and 13 Jbeta primers. Here immunoSEQ multiplex PCR was the method, and the copy in TCRdb shows in-frame clones only, minus some. The sample lists some 180,000 clones; 60% to 85% were seen once. The source material was PBMCs. The receptor set was obtained from a male donor in good health and CMV-seronegative.

The sample holds a few counts of this clone. The chain uses TRBV7-3 and TRBJ2-1; 8 bases are shared with TRBD1. This CDR3 is built from 13 residues. The V gene's germline CDR1 is SGHTA and CDR2 FQGTGA. Losses at the gene ends were 3 bases for V and 10 bases for J; bases not matched to a gene: 5. CDR3 amino acids: CASSFSTGAEQFF. The CDR3 DNA follows: TGTGCCAGCAGCTTTTCGACAGGGGCCGAGCAGTTCTTC.

V usage is TRBV30 and J usage is TRBJ1-1; 7 nucleotides match TRBD1. V was clipped by 3 bases and J by 1 base; unmatched bases: 11. The CDR3 loop spans 16 amino acids. CDR1 and CDR2 from the germline V gene are GTSNPN and SVGIG (reference sequence). The CDR3, as DNA: TGTGCCTGGAGAAGTGGAGGGGGCTTTTGGAACACTGAAGCTTTCTTT. Translation gives CAWRSGGGFWNTEAFF.

This clone was recorded a few times. The chain carries TRBV5-1 and TRBJ1-1; TRBD1 matches 8 bases. The V and J ends lost 0 bases and 7 bases, in that order; junction bases with no gene match: 8. CDR1 and CDR2 from the germline V gene are SGHRS and YFSETQ. The CDR3 sequence is 15 residues long. The CDR3 bases are TGCGCCAGCAGCTTGGTGTCCAGGGGGCAGGTTGAAGCTTTCTTT. Translating gives CASSLVSRGQVEAFF.

This sequence joins TRBV9 and TRBJ2-3, with 11 bases that match TRBD2. The V and J ends lost 3 bases and 3 bases, in that order; junction bases with no gene match: 6. The germline gives CDR1 SGDLS, CDR2 YYNGEE. The CDR3 runs to 16 residues. CDR3 bases: TGTGCCAGCAGCGCACTAGCGGGGGAAAGTACAGATACGCAGTATTTT. It translates to CASSALAGESTDTQYF. The whole variable domain, remainder taken from reference TRBV9 and TRBJ2-3, is DSGVTQTPKHLITATGQRVTLRCSPRSGDLSVYWYQQSLDQGLQFLIQYYNGEERAKGNILERFSAQQFPDLHSELNLSSLELGDSALYFCASSALAGESTDTQYFGPGTRLTVL.

This clone was found a few times. This sequence joins TRBV4-2 and TRBJ1-1; TRBD1 aligns across 7 bases. The germline V gene has CDR1 LGHNA and CDR2 YNFKEQ. The CDR3 consists of 14 residues. With V trimmed by 3 bases and J by 0 bases, 1 base remained unmatched. CDR3 coding DNA: TGTGCCAGCAGCCAGACAGGGATGAACACTGAAGCTTTCTTT. It is translated as CASSQTGMNTEAFF.

The chain uses TRBV14 and TRBJ2-3, with D uncertain. The germline gives CDR1 SGHDN, CDR2 FVKESK. V lost 1 base to trimming and J lost 7 bases, with 6 bases between them. The CDR3 sequence is 12 residues long. CDR3 protein: CASSQAAYTQYF. The CDR3 nucleotides read TGTGCCAGCAGCCAAGCCGCGTATACGCAGTATTTT. Using reference TRBV14 and TRBJ2-3 for the parts outside the CDR3, the full variable domain is EAGVTQFPSHSVIEKGQTVTLRCDPISGHDNLYWYRRVMGKEIKFLLHFVKESKQDESGMPNNRFLAERTGGTYSTLKVQPAELEDSGVYFCASSQAAYTQYFGPGTRLTVL.

This clone was observed a single time. CDR3 sequence reads: CAWSFGLAGGREQFF. As DNA, the CDR3 is TGTGCCTGGAGCTTCGGACTAGCGGGAGGTCGTGAGCAGTTCTTC. The V call is TRBV30, the J call TRBJ2-1, with 14 bases that match TRBD2. The CDR3 totals 15 residues. Germline V lookup: CDR1 GTSNPN, CDR2 SVGIG (reference sequence). V lost 3 bases to trimming and J lost 9 bases; unmatched junction nucleotides: 7.

The chain recombines TRBV19 with TRBJ1-1; D not certain. Germline CDR1 reads LNHDA; CDR2 reads SQIVND (reference sequence). Trimming took off 5 bases at V and 5 bases at J, with 18 bases between the two ends. The CDR3 is 15 amino acids. The CDR3 loop is CASSVSRRRETEAFF. CDR3 bases: TGTGCCAGTAGTGTTTCCCGACGGCGGGAAACTGAAGCTTTCTTT.

This clone has a handful of counts. The chain carries TRBV30 and TRBJ1-1; D unclear. CDR3 size: 13 residues. Germline lookup yields CDR1 GTSNPN and CDR2 SVGIG (reference sequence). V lost 2 bases to trimming and J lost 4 bases, with 11 bases between them. The CDR3 region is CAWSREGSTEAFF. DNA for the CDR3: TGTGCCTGGAGTAGGGAGGGCAGCACTGAAGCTTTCTTT. Variable domain in full (rest from reference TRBV30 and TRBJ1-1): SQTIHQWPATLVQPVGSPLSLECTVEGTSNPNLYWYRQAAGRGLQLLFYSVGIGQISSEVPQNLSASRPQDRQFILSSKKLLLSDSGFYLCAWSREGSTEAFFGQGTRLTVV.

The rearrangement links TRBV10-3 to TRBJ2-1; TRBD2 agrees at 16 bases. The CDR3 has 16 amino acids. In germline, CDR1 is ENHRY, CDR2 SYGVKD. Losses at the gene ends were 10 bases for V and 7 bases for J; bases not matched to a gene: 10. CDR3 loop: CATTGTSGGVRNEQFF. For the CDR3, the DNA is TGTGCCACTACCGGGACTAGCGGGGGGGTCCGGAATGAGCAGTTCTTC.